This is a list of T cell receptor beta chains from one sample in a study of blood T cell repertoires in COVID-19. Libraries were prepared by immunoSEQ multiplex PCR; TCRdb keeps only in-frame clonotypes and omits some of them. This table has approximately 300,000 clones, roughly 88% appearing once. Specimen: peripheral blood. Source of these receptors: a human donor with COVID-19, enrolled during active disease. The donor label of this sample is uncertain. Each CDR3 is given without its conserved first and last residue. Each record gives: CDR3 protein, V gene, clone size, J gene. Clone size appears in some rows only: once, few, many, or a class for an expanded clone.

CDR3 protein: ASSTGPRTYGYT
V gene: TRBV9
clone size: NA
J gene: TRBJ1-2

CDR3 protein: ASRLAGGDEQF
V gene: TRBV10-1
clone size: NA
J gene: TRBJ2-1

CDR3 protein: ASSSRGQPQH
V gene: TRBV6-6
clone size: NA
J gene: TRBJ1-5

CDR3 protein: ASSPPPGAGVRYEQY
V gene: TRBV7-2
clone size: NA
J gene: TRBJ2-7

CDR3 protein: ASSVYEEQY
V gene: TRBV11-2
clone size: few
J gene: TRBJ2-7

CDR3 protein: ASSLMSSGTGSYEQY
V gene: TRBV5-1
clone size: NA
J gene: TRBJ2-7

CDR3 protein: ASSLDGGNIQY
V gene: TRBV7-3
clone size: NA
J gene: TRBJ2-4

CDR3 protein: ASSLGQEPSPLH
V gene: TRBV9
clone size: NA
J gene: TRBJ1-6

CDR3 protein: SVVGGLRLSAETQY
V gene: TRBV29-1
clone size: NA
J gene: TRBJ2-5

CDR3 protein: ASSEGQLANYGYT
V gene: TRBV2
clone size: NA
J gene: TRBJ1-2

CDR3 protein: ASSPRDREETQY
V gene: TRBV7-9
clone size: NA
J gene: TRBJ2-5

CDR3 protein: ASSQGQYTDTQY
V gene: TRBV18
clone size: NA
J gene: TRBJ2-3

CDR3 protein: ASSTSGTGANVLT
V gene: TRBV5-1
clone size: few
J gene: TRBJ2-6

CDR3 protein: ASSYPEGQLNYGYT
V gene: TRBV6-6
clone size: NA
J gene: TRBJ1-2

CDR3 protein: ASGPVGREGNEQF
V gene: TRBV5-1
clone size: once
J gene: TRBJ2-1

CDR3 protein: ASSQPHRDRDEKLF
V gene: TRBV4-1
clone size: NA
J gene: TRBJ1-4

CDR3 protein: SVEDPSGRYEQY
V gene: TRBV29-1
clone size: NA
J gene: TRBJ2-7

CDR3 protein: ASSSGSQTYEQY
V gene: TRBV5-4
clone size: NA
J gene: TRBJ2-7

CDR3 protein: ASSLNRGPGNTIY
V gene: TRBV7-3
clone size: NA
J gene: TRBJ1-3

CDR3 protein: ASREGNTIY
V gene: TRBV28
clone size: NA
J gene: TRBJ1-3

CDR3 protein: ASSLLGRNTGELF
V gene: TRBV7-3
clone size: few
J gene: TRBJ2-2

CDR3 protein: ASSHLAGQFEAF
V gene: TRBV3-1/TRBV3-2
clone size: NA
J gene: TRBJ1-1

CDR3 protein: ASSLGQGAEAF
V gene: TRBV5-1
clone size: NA
J gene: TRBJ1-1

CDR3 protein: ASSQVSGRSNSPLH
V gene: TRBV4-1
clone size: NA
J gene: TRBJ1-6

CDR3 protein: ASSTGSYEQY
V gene: TRBV19
clone size: NA
J gene: TRBJ2-7

CDR3 protein: ASSERDRGYHEQY
V gene: TRBV10-1
clone size: NA
J gene: TRBJ2-7

CDR3 protein: ASSQDQRVPSETQY
V gene: TRBV3-1/TRBV3-2
clone size: NA
J gene: TRBJ2-5